This paragraph reports one TCR beta chain. Its antigen is as yet unknown. These data originate in a study of shared clonotypes between healthy human individuals. Turning to the study itself: Two women and a few men aged 18 to 49 served as donors.

Across several immunoSEQ plates, the genomic DNA of each subset was split evenly. Measured with immunoSEQ multiplex PCR; TCRdb has only the in-frame clones, and not every one. The sample lists roughly 700,000 clones; under 80% were seen once. Study observations and caveats: Although depth was large, rarefaction showed that sequencing of the sorted subsets was incomplete. Clonotype sharing among donors, it was expected, would be affected by sequencing depth.

Trimming took 6 bases from V and 4 from J; bases not matched to a gene: 7. Per the germline V gene, CDR1 is SNHLY and CDR2 is FYNNEI. The CDR3 has 14 amino acids. Material: memory CD4+ T cells sorted from blood. The subset here: CD45RA-negative fraction. This TCR was sampled from a woman in her twenties or thirties in good health. The V and J genes are TRBV2 and TRBJ2-3; 7 bases are shared with TRBD1. The CDR3 region has the DNA TGTGCCAGCAGCCGACAGGGTTCAGCAGATACGCAGTATTTT. Its translation is CASSRQGSADTQYF.